These 21 T cell receptor beta chains originate from one sample sequenced in a study of patients and donors after allogeneic stem cell transplantation. TCRdb re-called the RT-PCR reads through MiXCR, storing one row per CDR3 protein. The repertoire holds about a million distinct CDR3 sequences, with roughly 18% as singletons. Input material: blood, either unsorted or a sorted T cell fraction (not recorded which). All receptors come from a human donor who was either an allogeneic HSCT recipient or a stem cell or donor lymphocyte infusion donor (not recorded which). It is not recorded whose cells these are; they may come from a transplant donor.

The table lists this clonotype with many counts. V gene TRBV12-3 or TRBV12-4 combines with J gene TRBJ2-1; 9 bases fit TRBD2. The CDR3 consists of 17 residues. Trimming cost V 4 bases and J 1 base; bases outside gene matches: 8. For the CDR3, the DNA is TGTGCCAGCAGTTCCCCGGGGAGCGGGAGGTCCTACAATGAGCAGTTCTTC. It translates to CASSSPGSGRSYNEQFF.

A few counts support this clonotype. The chain recombines TRBV4-1 with TRBJ2-5; D may be TRBD2 (5 bases). Between the trimmed V and J ends, which lost 5 bases and 2 bases, there was a span of 18 bases. The V gene's germline CDR1 is MGHRA and CDR2 YSYEKL. The CDR3 loop spans 16 amino acids. The CDR3 loop reads CASSTHPRERQETQYF. The CDR3 DNA follows: TGCGCCAGCAGCACCCACCCCCGGGAAAGACAAGAGACCCAGTACTTC.

This clonotype was observed a handful of times. The genes are TRBV29-1 and TRBJ1-1; possible D gene TRBD1, 6 bases. Germline V gene data show CDR1 as SQVTM and CDR2 as ANQGSEA. The CDR3 spans 14 residues. V lost 2 bases and J 1 base, leaving 11 bases between the germline ends. The CDR3 is CSVERQGRNTEAFF. The CDR3 nucleotides read TGCAGCGTTGAAAGGCAGGGGAGGAACACTGAAGCTTTCTTT.

V usage is TRBV19 and J usage is TRBJ1-1; weak D call: TRBD1 (5 bases). CDR1 and CDR2 from the germline V gene are LNHDA and SQIVND (reference sequence). Between the trimmed V and J ends, which lost 6 bases and 3 bases, there was a span of 8 bases. This CDR3 comprises 12 residues. Here the CDR3 reads CASRQADTEAFF. The DNA for the CDR3 is TGTGCCAGTAGACAGGCAGACACTGAAGCTTTCTTT.

This chain joins TRBV12-3 or TRBV12-4 and TRBJ1-6; D uncertain. CDR3 length: 16 amino acids. The ends were cut back, 1 base at V and 4 bases at J, with 11 bases in the middle. Here the CDR3 reads CASSLGAWRYNSPLHF. The CDR3 bases are TGTGCCAGCAGTTTAGGCGCCTGGCGGTATAATTCACCCCTCCACTTT.

This clonotype was found a few times. CDR3 bases: TGTGCCAGCAGCTACCCCCAACAGCAAGAGACCCAGTACTTC. This sequence encodes CASSYPQQQETQYF. V is TRBV5-4 and J is TRBJ2-5; D not certain. This CDR3 has 14 residues. The germline gives CDR1 SGHNT, CDR2 YYREEE (reference sequence). V shed 3 bases and J shed 2 bases, with 11 bases lying between them.

The V and J genes are TRBV24-1 and TRBJ2-6; D uncertain. Germline V gives CDR1 KGHDR, CDR2 SFDVKD. V shed 3 bases and J shed 0 bases, with 14 bases lying between them. This CDR3 region has 18 residues. The CDR3: CATSDRGRSYSGANVLTF. The CDR3 coding sequence is TGTGCCACCAGTGATCGCGGACGGTCCTACTCTGGGGCCAACGTCCTGACTTTC.

The chain combines TRBV5-1 with TRBJ2-3; 7 nucleotides match TRBD1. V lost 4 bases and J lost 5; bases outside the gene matches: 7. CDR1 is SGHRS, CDR2 YFSETQ, per germline. The CDR3 runs 14 residues. The CDR3: CASSRTGEKDTQYF. The CDR3 DNA reads as TGCGCCAGCAGCCGAACAGGGGAGAAAGATACGCAGTATTTT.

V is TRBV7-2 and J is TRBJ2-7; perhaps TRBD2 as D (5 bases). Germline CDR1 and CDR2: SGHTA and FQGNSA. Trimming took 5 bases from V and 7 from J, leaving 15 bases between them. CDR3 length: 13 residues. The CDR3 reads CASSRTEVREQYF. CDR3 DNA: TGTGCCAGCAGCCGTACGGAGGTCCGGGAGCAGTACTTC.

This chain connects TRBV4-3 to TRBJ2-3, with a weak D call TRBD2 (6 bases). Germline V gene data show CDR1 as LGHNA and CDR2 as YSLEER. The CDR3 totals 14 residues. The V end was cut by 3 bases, the J end by 4 bases, with 11 bases between. The CDR3 coding sequence is TGCGCCAGCAGCCAGGAGGGGAGATCAGATACGCAGTATTTT. It specifies CASSQEGRSDTQYF.

Many counts were recorded for this clonotype. This chain links TRBV6-5 with TRBJ1-3; D unresolved. V lost 2 bases to trimming and J lost 4 bases, with 15 bases between them. The germline V gene has CDR1 MNHEY and CDR2 SVGAGI. The CDR3 has 16 residues. The CDR3 nucleotides read TGTGCCAGCAGTTACAGTTCCCGGACCCTCGGAAACACCATATATTTT. It yields the protein CASSYSSRTLGNTIYF.

The V call is TRBV6-5, the J call TRBJ1-4; weak D call: TRBD1 (5 bases). The CDR3 loop spans 16 amino acids. V was pared by 0 bases and J by 5 bases, with 13 bases between. Germline-derived CDR1 and CDR2 are MNHEY and SVGAGI. Written as DNA, the CDR3 is TGTGCCAGCAGTTACTCCGCCGGGACTCGGAATGAAAAACTGTTTTTT. Translation: CASSYSAGTRNEKLFF.

The rearrangement joins TRBV6-1 to TRBJ1-2, with 8 positions matching TRBD1. This CDR3 region has 16 residues. With V trimmed by 10 bases and J by 8 bases, 21 bases remained unmatched. The germline V gene encodes CDR1 MNHNS and CDR2 SASEGT. CDR3 loop: CANPLRAGGLLVGYTF. The DNA of the CDR3 is TGTGCCAACCCCCTCCGAGCAGGGGGCTTACTTGTCGGCTACACCTTC.

This clonotype was picked up a small number of times. This chain connects TRBV29-1 to TRBJ2-3; 8 bases fit TRBD1. The CDR3 contains 16 residues. Germline CDR1 reads SQVTM; CDR2 reads ANQGSEA. With V trimmed by 2 bases and J by 5 bases, 12 bases remained unmatched. The CDR3, as DNA: TGCAGCGTTGAACCGGGGGTTCGACAGGGGCTAGATACGCAGTATTTT. This codes for CSVEPGVRQGLDTQYF.

V and J are TRBV7-3 and TRBJ2-3, with D possibly matching TRBD1 (5 bases). Trimming removed 3 bases at V and 0 bases at J, with 10 bases between. Germline V gene data show CDR1 as SGHTA and CDR2 as FQGTGA. This CDR3 spans 15 amino acids. CDR3 DNA sequence: TGTGCCAGCAGCTTCGCGAGACAGAGCACAGATACGCAGTATTTT. Protein product: CASSFARQSTDTQYF.

This clonotype was seen a few times. The chain couples TRBV6-5 to TRBJ1-2, with D tentatively TRBD1 (5 bases). Looked up from germline, CDR1 is MNHEY and CDR2 is SVGAGI. This CDR3 comprises 13 residues. The V end lost 2 bases, the J end lost 6 bases, and 10 bases lay between the germline ends. The CDR3 DNA reads as TGTGCCAGCAGTTACGGGGGTAGGAATGGCTACACCTTC. Translation gives CASSYGGRNGYTF.

J is TRBJ1-5 and V is TRBV6-1; 9 positions match TRBD1. This CDR3 is 13 amino acids long. The V and J ends lost 10 bases and 9 bases, in that order; junction bases with no gene match: 10. CDR1 MNHNS and CDR2 SASEGT come from the germline V gene. The CDR3 bases are TGTGCCACGAACCGGGACAGGGAAAGGCCCCAGCATTTT. This codes for CATNRDRERPQHF.

The chain employs TRBV6-5 and TRBJ2-1, with D unclear. The CDR3 runs to 16 residues. V was shortened by 1 base and J by 5 bases, with 15 bases between the two germline ends. Germline lookup yields CDR1 MNHEY and CDR2 SVGAGI. CDR3 sequence: CASSYYRTTGNNEQFF. The CDR3 bases are TGTGCCAGCAGTTACTACAGAACGACCGGTAACAATGAGCAGTTCTTC.

The chain combines TRBV4-2 with TRBJ2-5; D assignment may be TRBD1 or TRBD2 (7 bases each). V lost 0 bases and J 2 bases, leaving 16 bases between the germline ends. Germline V CDR1 and CDR2: LGHNA, YNFKEQ. This CDR3 contains 17 residues. CDR3 sequence reads: CASSQERGGGGQETQYF. For the CDR3, the DNA is TGTGCCAGCAGCCAAGAACGGGGAGGGGGCGGGCAAGAGACCCAGTACTTC.

The chain is built from TRBV15 and TRBJ1-2, with D possibly matching TRBD1 (5 bases). V lost 6 bases, J lost 7 bases, and 15 bases lay in between. CDR1 and CDR2 from the germline V gene are LNHNV and YYDKDF (reference sequence). The CDR3 has 13 residues. CDR3 sequence reads: CATRGDGAGGYTF. The CDR3 DNA is TGTGCCACCAGAGGCGATGGGGCGGGTGGCTACACCTTC.

This clonotype was found a few times. The chain uses TRBV24-1 and TRBJ2-3; D may correspond to TRBD1 or TRBD2 (5 bases each). The V gene's germline CDR1 is KGHDR and CDR2 SFDVKD. V lost 3 bases and J lost 2, with 11 bases in between. The CDR3 sequence is 15 residues long. The DNA of the CDR3 is TGTGCCACCAGTGATCCTAGAGGGGCCACAGATACGCAGTATTTT. Protein: CATSDPRGATDTQYF.